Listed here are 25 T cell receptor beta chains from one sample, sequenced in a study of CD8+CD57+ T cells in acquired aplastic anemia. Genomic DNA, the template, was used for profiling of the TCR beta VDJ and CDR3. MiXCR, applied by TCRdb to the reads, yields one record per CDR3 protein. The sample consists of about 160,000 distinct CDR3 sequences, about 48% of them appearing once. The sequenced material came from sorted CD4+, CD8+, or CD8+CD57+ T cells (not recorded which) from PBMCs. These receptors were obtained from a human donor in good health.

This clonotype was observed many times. CDR3 protein: CASSFGLAGILYEQYF. The CDR3 DNA reads as TGTGCCAGCAGCTTTGGTCTAGCGGGAATCCTCTACGAGCAGTACTTC. The gene calls are TRBV5-6 and TRBJ2-7; TRBD2 matches 9 bases. This CDR3 comprises 16 residues. Germline V lookup: CDR1 SGHDT, CDR2 YYEEEE. V lost 2 bases and J lost 3; bases outside the gene matches: 9. The complete variable domain, with remaining parts taken from reference TRBV5-6 and TRBJ2-7, reads DAGVTQSPTHLIKTRGQQVTLRCSPKSGHDTVSWYQQALGQGPQFIFQYYEEEERQRGNFPDRFSGHQFPNYSSELNVNALLLGDSALYLCASSFGLAGILYEQYFGPGTRLTVT.

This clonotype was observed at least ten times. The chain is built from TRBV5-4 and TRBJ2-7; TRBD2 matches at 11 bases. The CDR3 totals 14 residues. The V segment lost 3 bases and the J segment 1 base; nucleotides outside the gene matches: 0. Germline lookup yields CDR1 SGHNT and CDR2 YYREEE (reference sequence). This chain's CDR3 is CASSSSGRSYEQYF. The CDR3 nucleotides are TGTGCCAGCAGCTCTAGCGGGAGGTCCTACGAGCAGTACTTC. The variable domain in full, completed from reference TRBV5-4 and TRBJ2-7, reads ETGVTQSPTHLIKTRGQQVTLRCSSQSGHNTVSWYQQALGQGPQFIFQYYREEENGRGNFPPRFSGLQFPNYSSELNVNALELDDSALYLCASSSSGRSYEQYFGPGTRLTVT.

CDR3 in DNA: TGTGCCATCAGAGTGGACAGGGCTAATTCACCCCTCCACTTT. This codes for CAIRVDRANSPLHF. The chain links TRBV10-3 to TRBJ1-6; 8 bases are shared with TRBD1. Germline CDR1 is ENHRY and CDR2 is SYGVKD. V lost 6 bases to trimming and J lost 6 bases; unmatched junction nucleotides: 4. The CDR3 has 14 amino acids.

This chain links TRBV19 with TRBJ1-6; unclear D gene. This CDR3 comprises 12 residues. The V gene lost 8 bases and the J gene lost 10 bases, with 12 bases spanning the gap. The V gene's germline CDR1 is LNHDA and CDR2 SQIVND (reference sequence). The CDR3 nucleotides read TGTGCCAGTGGCCTTATAGGGTCACCCCTCCACTTT. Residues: CASGLIGSPLHF.

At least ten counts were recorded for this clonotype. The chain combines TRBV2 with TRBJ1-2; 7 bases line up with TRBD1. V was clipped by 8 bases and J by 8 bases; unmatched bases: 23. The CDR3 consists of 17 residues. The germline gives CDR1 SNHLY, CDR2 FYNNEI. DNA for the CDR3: TGTGCCAGCGGGGTTCTTGGATCGGGACAGTCGCGTTTGGGCTACACCTTC. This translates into CASGVLGSGQSRLGYTF.

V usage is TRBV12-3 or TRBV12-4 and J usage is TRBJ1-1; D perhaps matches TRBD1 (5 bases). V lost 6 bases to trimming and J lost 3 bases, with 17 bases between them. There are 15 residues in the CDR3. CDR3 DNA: TGTGCCAGCAGGACGGAAGGGGTGGGGTACACTGAAGCTTTCTTT. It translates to CASRTEGVGYTEAFF.

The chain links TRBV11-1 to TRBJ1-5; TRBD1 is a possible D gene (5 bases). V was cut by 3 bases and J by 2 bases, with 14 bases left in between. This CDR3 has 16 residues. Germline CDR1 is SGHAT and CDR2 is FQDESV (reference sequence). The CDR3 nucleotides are TGTGCCAGCAGCTTGTCGGACAACTATCGCAATCAGCCCCAGCATTTT. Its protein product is CASSLSDNYRNQPQHF.

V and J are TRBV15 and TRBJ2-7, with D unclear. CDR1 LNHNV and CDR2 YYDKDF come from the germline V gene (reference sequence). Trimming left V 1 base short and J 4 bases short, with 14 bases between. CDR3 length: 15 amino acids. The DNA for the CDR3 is TGTGCCACCAGCAGAGCTGGTCAGGCAGTATACGAGCAGTACTTC. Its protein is CATSRAGQAVYEQYF. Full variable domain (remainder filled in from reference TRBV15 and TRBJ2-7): DAMVIQNPRYQVTQFGKPVTLSCSQTLNHNVMYWYQQKSSQAPKLLFHYYDKDFNNEADTPDNFQSRRPNTSFCFLDIRSPGLGDTAMYLCATSRAGQAVYEQYFGPGTRLTVT.

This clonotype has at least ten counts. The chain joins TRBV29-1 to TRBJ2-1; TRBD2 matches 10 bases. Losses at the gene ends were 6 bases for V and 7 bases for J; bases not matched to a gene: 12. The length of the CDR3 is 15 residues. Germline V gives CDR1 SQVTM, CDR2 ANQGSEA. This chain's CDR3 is CSVNYGLAAGNEQFF. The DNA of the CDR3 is TGCAGCGTGAACTACGGACTAGCGGCGGGGAATGAGCAGTTCTTC.

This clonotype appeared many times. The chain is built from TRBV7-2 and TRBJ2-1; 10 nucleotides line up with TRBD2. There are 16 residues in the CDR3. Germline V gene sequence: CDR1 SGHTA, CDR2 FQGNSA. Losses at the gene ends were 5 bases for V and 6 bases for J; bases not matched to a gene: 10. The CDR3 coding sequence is TGTGCCAGCAGCGCATCATCAGCGGGGGGGCTCAATGAGCAGTTCTTC. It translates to CASSASSAGGLNEQFF.

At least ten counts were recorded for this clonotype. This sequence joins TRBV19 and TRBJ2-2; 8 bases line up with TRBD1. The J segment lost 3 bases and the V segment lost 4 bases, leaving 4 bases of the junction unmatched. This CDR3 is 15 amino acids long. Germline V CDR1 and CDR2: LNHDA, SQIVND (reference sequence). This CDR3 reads CASSSDRGYTGELFF. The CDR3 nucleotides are TGTGCCAGTAGTAGTGACAGGGGATACACCGGGGAGCTGTTTTTT.

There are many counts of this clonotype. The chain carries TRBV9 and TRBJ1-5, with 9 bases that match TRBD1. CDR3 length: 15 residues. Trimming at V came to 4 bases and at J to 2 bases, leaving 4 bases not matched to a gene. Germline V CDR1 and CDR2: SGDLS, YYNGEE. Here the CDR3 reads CASSPGQGGNQPQHF. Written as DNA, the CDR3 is TGTGCCAGCAGCCCGGGACAGGGAGGCAATCAGCCCCAGCATTTT.

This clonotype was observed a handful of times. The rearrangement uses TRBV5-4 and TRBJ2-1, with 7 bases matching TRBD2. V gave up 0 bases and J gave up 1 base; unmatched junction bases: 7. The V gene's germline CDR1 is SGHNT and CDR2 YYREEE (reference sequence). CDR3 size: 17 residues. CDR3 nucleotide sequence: TGTGCCAGCAGCTTGGGTTCCAGCGGGGCTTCCTACAATGAGCAGTTCTTC. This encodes CASSLGSSGASYNEQFF.

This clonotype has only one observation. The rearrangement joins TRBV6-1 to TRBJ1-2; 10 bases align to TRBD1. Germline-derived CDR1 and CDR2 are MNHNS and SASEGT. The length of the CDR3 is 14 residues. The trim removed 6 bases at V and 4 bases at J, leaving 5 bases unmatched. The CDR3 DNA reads TGTGCCAGCAGACCCGGGACAGGGGTCTATGGCTACACCTTC. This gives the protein CASRPGTGVYGYTF.

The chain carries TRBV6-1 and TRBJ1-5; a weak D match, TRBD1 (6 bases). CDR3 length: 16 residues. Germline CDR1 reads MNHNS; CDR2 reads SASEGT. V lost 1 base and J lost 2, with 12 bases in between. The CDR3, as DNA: TGTGCCAGCAGTGAAGTTCAGGGGTCTGGCAATCAGCCCCAGCATTTT. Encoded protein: CASSEVQGSGNQPQHF.

As DNA, the CDR3 is TGTGCCAGTAGGCCGGGACAGGACCTCAATGAAAAACTGTTTTTT. Amino acids: CASRPGQDLNEKLFF. The rearrangement links TRBV19 to TRBJ1-4, with TRBD1 identical over 8 bases. The CDR3 extends over 15 amino acids. CDR1 is LNHDA, CDR2 SQIVND, per germline (reference sequence). Trimming at V came to 6 bases and at J to 5 bases, leaving 8 bases not matched to a gene.

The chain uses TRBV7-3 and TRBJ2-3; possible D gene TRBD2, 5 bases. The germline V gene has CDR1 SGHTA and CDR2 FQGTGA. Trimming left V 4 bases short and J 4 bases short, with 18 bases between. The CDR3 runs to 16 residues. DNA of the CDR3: TGTGCCAGCAGCTCGTCCCCCCCCGCGGGCGCAGATACGCAGTATTTT. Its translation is CASSSSPPAGADTQYF. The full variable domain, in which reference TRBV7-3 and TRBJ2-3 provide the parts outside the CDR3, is GAGVSQTPSNKVTEKGKYVELRCDPISGHTALYWYRQSLGQGPEFLIYFQGTGAADDSGLPNDRFFAVRPEGSVSTLKIQRTERGDSAVYLCASSSSPPAGADTQYFGPGTRLTVL.

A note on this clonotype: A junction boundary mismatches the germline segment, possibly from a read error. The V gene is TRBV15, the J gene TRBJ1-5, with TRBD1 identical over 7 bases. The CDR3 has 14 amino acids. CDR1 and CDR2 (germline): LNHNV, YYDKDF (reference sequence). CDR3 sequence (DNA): TGCGCCACCAGCAGAGAGGACAGGAATCAGCCCCAGCATTTT. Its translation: CATSREDRNQPQHF.

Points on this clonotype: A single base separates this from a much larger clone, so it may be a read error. CDR3 amino acids: CAWSTEDILHF. The CDR3 bases are TGTGCCTGGAGCACAGAGGACATCCTCCACTTT. J is TRBJ1-6 and V is TRBV30, with D tentatively TRBD1 (5 bases). V dropped 3 bases and J dropped 15 bases, with 12 bases sitting between them. This CDR3 has 11 amino acids. From germline, CDR1 is GTSNPN and CDR2 SVGIG (reference sequence).

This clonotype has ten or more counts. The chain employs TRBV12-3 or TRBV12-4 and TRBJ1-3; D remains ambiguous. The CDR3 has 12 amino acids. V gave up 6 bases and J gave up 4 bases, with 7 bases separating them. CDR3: CASRPPGNTIYF. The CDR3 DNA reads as TGTGCCAGCAGACCTCCCGGAAACACCATATATTTT.

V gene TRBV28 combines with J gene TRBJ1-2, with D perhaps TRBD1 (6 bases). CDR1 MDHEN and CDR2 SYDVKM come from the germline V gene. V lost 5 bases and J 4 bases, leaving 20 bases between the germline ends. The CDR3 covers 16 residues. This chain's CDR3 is CASSPIRTDYAYGYTF. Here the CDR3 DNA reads TGTGCCAGCAGTCCTATAAGGACAGATTATGCCTATGGCTACACCTTC.

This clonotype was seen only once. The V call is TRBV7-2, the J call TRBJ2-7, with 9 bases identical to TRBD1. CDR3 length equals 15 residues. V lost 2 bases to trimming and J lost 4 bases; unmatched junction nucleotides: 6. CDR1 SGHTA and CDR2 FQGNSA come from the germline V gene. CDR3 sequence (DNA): TGTGCCAGCAGCTTATGGACAGGGGCGCGGTACGAGCAGTACTTC. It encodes CASSLWTGARYEQYF.

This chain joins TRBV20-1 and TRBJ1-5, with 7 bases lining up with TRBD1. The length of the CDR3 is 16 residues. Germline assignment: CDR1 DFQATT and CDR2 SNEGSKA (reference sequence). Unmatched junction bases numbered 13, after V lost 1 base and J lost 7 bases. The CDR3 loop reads CSARGQGGGIRQPQHF. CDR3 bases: TGCAGTGCTAGAGGACAGGGCGGGGGTATTCGGCAGCCCCAGCATTTT.

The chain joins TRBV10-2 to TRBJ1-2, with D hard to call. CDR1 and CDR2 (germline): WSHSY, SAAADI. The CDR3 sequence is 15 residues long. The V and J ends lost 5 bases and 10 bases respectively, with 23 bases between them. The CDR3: CASSYSFRSNDVYTF. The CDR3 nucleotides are TGCGCCAGCAGTTACTCGTTCAGGAGCAACGATGTCTACACCTTC.

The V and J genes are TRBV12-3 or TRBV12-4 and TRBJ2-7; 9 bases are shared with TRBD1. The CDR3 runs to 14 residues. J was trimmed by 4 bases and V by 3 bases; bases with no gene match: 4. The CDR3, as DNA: TGTGCCAGCAGTTTCGGGGACAGGGATTACGAGCAGTACTTC. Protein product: CASSFGDRDYEQYF.